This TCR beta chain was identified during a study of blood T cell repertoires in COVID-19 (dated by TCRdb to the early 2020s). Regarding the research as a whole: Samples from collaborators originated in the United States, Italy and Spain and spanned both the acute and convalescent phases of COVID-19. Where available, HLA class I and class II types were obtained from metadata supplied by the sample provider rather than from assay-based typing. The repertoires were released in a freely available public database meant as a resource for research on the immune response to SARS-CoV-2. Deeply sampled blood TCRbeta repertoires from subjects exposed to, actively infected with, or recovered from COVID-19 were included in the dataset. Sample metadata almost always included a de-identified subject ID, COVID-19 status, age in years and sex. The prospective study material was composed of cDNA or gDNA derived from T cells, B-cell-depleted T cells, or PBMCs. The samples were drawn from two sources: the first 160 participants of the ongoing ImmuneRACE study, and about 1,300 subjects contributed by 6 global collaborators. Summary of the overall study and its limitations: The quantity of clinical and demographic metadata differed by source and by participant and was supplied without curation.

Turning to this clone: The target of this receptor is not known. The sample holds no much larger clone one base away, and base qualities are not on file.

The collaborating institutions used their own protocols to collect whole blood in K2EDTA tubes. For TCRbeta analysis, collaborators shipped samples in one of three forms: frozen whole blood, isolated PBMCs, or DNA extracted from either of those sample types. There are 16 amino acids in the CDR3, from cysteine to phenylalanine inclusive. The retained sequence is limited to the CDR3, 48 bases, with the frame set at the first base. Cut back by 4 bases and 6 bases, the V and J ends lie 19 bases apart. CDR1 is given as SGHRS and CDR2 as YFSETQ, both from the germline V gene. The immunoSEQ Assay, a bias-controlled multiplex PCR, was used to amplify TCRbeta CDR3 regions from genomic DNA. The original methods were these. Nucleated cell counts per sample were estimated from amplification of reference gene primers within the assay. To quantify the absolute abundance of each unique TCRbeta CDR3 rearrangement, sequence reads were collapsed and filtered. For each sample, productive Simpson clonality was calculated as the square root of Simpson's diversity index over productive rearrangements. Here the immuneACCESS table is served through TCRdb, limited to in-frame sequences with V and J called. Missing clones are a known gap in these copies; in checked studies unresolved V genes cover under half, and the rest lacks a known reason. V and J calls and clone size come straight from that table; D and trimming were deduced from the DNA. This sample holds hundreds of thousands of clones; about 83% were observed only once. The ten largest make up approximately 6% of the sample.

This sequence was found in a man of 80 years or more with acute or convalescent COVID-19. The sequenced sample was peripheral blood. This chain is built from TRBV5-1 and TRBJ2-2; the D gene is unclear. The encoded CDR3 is CASSTPETLHPGELFF. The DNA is TGCGCCAGCAGCACCCCAGAAACACTACACCCCGGGGAGCTGTTTTTT. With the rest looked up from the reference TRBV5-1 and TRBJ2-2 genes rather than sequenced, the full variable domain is KAGVTQTPRYLIKTRGQQVTLSCSPISGHRSVSWYQQTPGQGLQFLFEYFSETQRNKGNFPGRFSGRQFSNSRSEMNVSTLELGDSALYLCASSTPETLHPGELFFGEGSRLTVL.